Following are 28 T cell receptor beta chains from one sample sequenced in a study of siplizumab effects on memory and regulatory T cells. Profiled with immunoSEQ multiplex PCR; TCRdb holds only in-frame clones, not every one. The repertoire has more than 85,000 clones, 93% of them found once; the top ten carry less than 0.35%. The sequenced material came from CD4+ T cells sorted from blood. The receptors here all came from a human donor in good health.

V and J are TRBV5-4 and TRBJ2-1; 12 bases are a match to TRBD2. The junction had 7 bases not matched to a gene; V was cut back by 0 bases and J by 9 bases. There are 16 residues in the CDR3. Germline CDR1 SGHNT, CDR2 YYREEE (reference sequence). CDR3 DNA: TGTGCCAGCAGCTTGGCCAGACTAGCGGGAGCTGCTGAGCAGTTCTTC. Its protein is CASSLARLAGAAEQFF.

V gene TRBV10-3 combines with J gene TRBJ1-2, with D perhaps matching TRBD1 (6 bases). There are 13 residues in the CDR3. The V and J ends lost 11 bases and 8 bases respectively, with 21 bases between them. Germline V gives CDR1 ENHRY, CDR2 SYGVKD. The CDR3 loop is CAVTGTTLGGYTF. DNA of the CDR3: TGTGCCGTAACCGGGACAACACTGGGAGGCTACACCTTC.

CDR3 sequence: CASSLAVVAEAFF. CDR3 nucleotide sequence: TGTGCCAGCAGCTTGGCGGTTGTCGCTGAAGCTTTCTTT. The chain carries TRBV7-9 and TRBJ1-1; D not resolved. Germline loops: CDR1 SEHNR, CDR2 FQNEAQ (reference sequence). The length of the CDR3 is 13 residues. The V end lost 3 bases, the J end lost 6 bases, and 11 bases lay between the germline ends.

The chain couples TRBV5-1 to TRBJ2-5; TRBD1 aligns across 7 bases. Trimming cost V 4 bases and J 4 bases; bases outside gene matches: 7. The CDR3 covers 14 residues. Per the germline V gene, CDR1 is SGHRS and CDR2 is YFSETQ. For the CDR3, the DNA is TGCGCCAGCAGCCTCGGGACAGACGGAGAGACCCAGTACTTC. It yields the protein CASSLGTDGETQYF.

This rearrangement joins TRBV10-1 to TRBJ1-5; a possible D gene is TRBD1 (5 bases). The CDR3 consists of 14 residues. The germline V and J ends were trimmed by 4 bases and 8 bases, with 15 bases remaining between them. Germline CDR1 and CDR2: WNHNN and SYGVQD (reference sequence). Here the CDR3 reads CASSAPGDWEPQHF. The CDR3 DNA reads TGCGCCAGCAGTGCCCCGGGGGACTGGGAGCCCCAGCATTTT.

CDR3 region: CASSQEISQPNSPLHF. CDR3 nucleotide sequence: TGCGCCAGCAGCCAAGAAATTTCACAGCCGAATTCACCCCTCCACTTT. The rearrangement joins TRBV4-1 to TRBJ1-6; no reliable D call. CDR1 is MGHRA, CDR2 YSYEKL, per germline. With 0 bases removed from V and 7 bases from J, the gap between germline ends came to 13 bases. The CDR3 contains 16 residues.

The chain couples TRBV7-9 to TRBJ1-1; the D is unclear. The CDR3 extends over 13 amino acids. Germline V CDR1 and CDR2: SEHNR, FQNEAQ (reference sequence). The V end lost 1 base, the J end lost 7 bases, and 10 bases lay between the germline ends. As DNA, the CDR3 is TGTGCCAGCAGCTTAGGCACTAGGCTTGAAGCTTTCTTT. Its protein is CASSLGTRLEAFF.

This chain connects TRBV7-2 to TRBJ2-7, with D possibly being TRBD1 (5 bases). Trimming shortened V by 3 bases and J by 5 bases, and 11 bases separated the two germline ends. The germline V gene has CDR1 SGHTA and CDR2 FQGNSA. This CDR3 has 13 residues. The CDR3 nucleotides read TGTGCCAGCAGCTTCCAGGGTGTCCACGAGCAGTACTTC. This translates into CASSFQGVHEQYF.

A remark on this clone: Here the CDR3 omits its conserved ending phenylalanine or tryptophan, so a read error is the likely source. No DNA is shown, since the ends of the CDR3 on it are uncertain; the CDR3 is the one TCRdb lists. The V gene is TRBV10-3, the J gene TRBJ1-2. Germline CDR1 reads ENHRY; CDR2 reads SYGVKD. The CDR3 is made up of 12 amino acids, end residues included. This CDR3 is CAISDRTRDPRL.

The chain joins TRBV5-8 to TRBJ1-4; D remains unclear. CDR3 length equals 15 residues. V was trimmed by 0 bases and J by 7 bases, leaving 13 bases between them. CDR1 is SGHTS, CDR2 YDEGEE, per germline. The chain's CDR3 is CASSLGTAYGEKLFF. The CDR3 nucleotides are TGTGCCAGCAGCTTGGGGACGGCTTATGGTGAAAAACTGTTTTTT.

This chain joins TRBV6-1 and TRBJ2-7; no definite D call. Germline values: CDR1 MNHNS, CDR2 SASEGT. Deletions cut 3 bases from V and 6 bases from J, with 6 bases between. The CDR3 runs 11 residues. The CDR3 here is CASSEGPEQYF. The CDR3 nucleotides read TGTGCCAGCAGTGAGGGTCCCGAGCAGTACTTC.

The CDR3 here is CASSKPKGRPNEKLFF. CDR3 sequence (DNA): TGTGCCAGCAGTAAACCTAAAGGTCGACCTAATGAAAAACTGTTTTTT. The chain links TRBV6-6 to TRBJ1-4; D unclear. This CDR3 region has 16 residues. Germline V gene lookup returns CDR1 MNHNY and CDR2 SVGAGI (reference sequence). Trimming took off 5 bases at V and 3 bases at J, with 16 bases between the two ends.

This clone came up once. V and J are TRBV25-1 and TRBJ2-5; D is undetermined. Germline V gene data show CDR1 as MGHDK and CDR2 as SYGVNS. CDR3 length: 12 amino acids. Trimming took off 4 bases at V and 0 bases at J, with 3 bases between the two ends. Written as DNA, the CDR3 is TGTGCCAGCAGTGCCTACCAAGAGACCCAGTACTTC. It encodes CASSAYQETQYF.

Only one count was recorded for this clone. V usage is TRBV18 and J usage is TRBJ1-5; D gene unclear. The CDR3 loop spans 13 amino acids. Germline CDR1 and CDR2: KGHSH and LQKENI. V lost 5 bases, J lost 6 bases, and 11 bases lay in between. DNA of the CDR3: TGTGCCAGCTCATCGGAAGGACTTCAGCCCCAGCATTTT. Its protein is CASSSEGLQPQHF. The complete variable domain, with remaining parts taken from reference TRBV18 and TRBJ1-5, reads NAGVMQNPRHLVRRRGQEARLRCSPMKGHSHVYWYRQLPEEGLKFMVYLQKENIIDESGMPKERFSAEFPKEGPSILRIQQVVRGDSAAYFCASSSEGLQPQHFGDGTRLSIL.

This rearrangement joins TRBV30 to TRBJ1-3; D is unclear. In germline, CDR1 is GTSNPN, CDR2 SVGIG (reference sequence). The CDR3 consists of 15 residues. V was cut by 1 base and J by 0 bases, with 10 bases left in between. The CDR3 nucleotides are TGTGCCTGGAGTGATCTAGGAGGCTCTGGAAACACCATATATTTT. Translated: CAWSDLGGSGNTIYF.

The rearrangement uses TRBV7-2 and TRBJ1-1, with no clear D. Germline values: CDR1 SGHTA, CDR2 FQGNSA. The CDR3 sequence is 15 residues long. Trimming took 1 base from V and 3 from J, leaving 12 bases between them. CDR3 protein: CASSLVRAPDTEAFF. The CDR3 nucleotides are TGTGCCAGCAGCTTAGTAAGGGCCCCGGACACTGAAGCTTTCTTT.

The chain couples TRBV18 to TRBJ1-1; D might be TRBD1 (6 bases). The CDR3 contains 14 residues. V lost 2 bases and J 0 bases, leaving 7 bases between the germline ends. Germline-derived CDR1 and CDR2 are KGHSH and LQKENI. CDR3 nucleotides: TGTGCCAGCTCACCAGGACAGCTGAACACTGAAGCTTTCTTT. Residues: CASSPGQLNTEAFF.

The V and J genes are TRBV7-8 and TRBJ2-1, with 9 nucleotides matching TRBD2. The trim removed 2 bases at V and 7 bases at J, leaving 12 bases unmatched. The CDR3 spans 17 residues. CDR1 SGHVS and CDR2 FQNEAQ come from the germline V gene. The CDR3 loop is CASSLRLAGEVMNEQFF. The CDR3 region has the DNA TGTGCCAGCAGCTTAAGGTTAGCGGGAGAGGTGATGAATGAGCAGTTCTTC.

V and J are TRBV7-9 and TRBJ2-7; 10 bases are a match to TRBD1. The CDR3 is 15 amino acids. Germline loops: CDR1 SEHNR, CDR2 FQNEAQ (reference sequence). Trimming took 6 bases from V and 2 from J; bases not matched to a gene: 7. CDR3 loop: CASSYSTGGPYEQYF. The DNA for the CDR3 is TGTGCCAGCAGTTATTCGACAGGGGGCCCCTACGAGCAGTACTTC. The whole variable domain, remainder taken from reference TRBV7-9 and TRBJ2-7, is DTGVSQNPRHKITKRGQNVTFRCDPISEHNRLYWYRQTLGQGPEFLTYFQNEAQLEKSRLLSDRFSAERPKGSFSTLEIQRTEQGDSAMYLCASSYSTGGPYEQYFGPGTRLTVT.

The chain links TRBV7-9 to TRBJ2-3, with D possibly matching TRBD2 (5 bases). CDR3 length: 14 residues. V was pared by 0 bases and J by 5 bases, with 9 bases between. Germline-derived CDR1 and CDR2 are SEHNR and FQNEAQ (reference sequence). CDR3 bases: TGTGCCAGCAGCTTAGCCCGGGGTGAAGATACGCAGTATTTT. Translated, it gives CASSLARGEDTQYF.

This clone has a single count. This sequence joins TRBV25-1 and TRBJ1-2; TRBD1 is a possible D gene (6 bases). Germline values: CDR1 MGHDK, CDR2 SYGVNS. Trimming removed 0 bases from V and 4 bases from J, with 15 bases in between. This CDR3 comprises 16 residues. The CDR3 sequence: CASSEYAGAPGYGYTF. The DNA of the CDR3 is TGTGCCAGCAGTGAATATGCGGGGGCGCCTGGCTATGGCTACACCTTC.

This clone has just one count. The rearrangement links TRBV5-1 to TRBJ2-1; 9 nucleotides align to TRBD1. V shed 4 bases and J 7 bases; nucleotides not matched to a gene: 12. The CDR3 is 16 residues long. Looked up from germline, CDR1 is SGHRS and CDR2 is YFSETQ. CDR3 sequence: CASSALSVTGGNEQFF. CDR3 coding DNA: TGCGCCAGCAGCGCCCTTAGCGTGACAGGGGGGAATGAGCAGTTCTTC.

The chain has TRBV10-1 and TRBJ2-1, with D possibly matching TRBD2 (6 bases). The germline V and J ends were trimmed by 5 bases and 8 bases, with 16 bases remaining between them. CDR1 and CDR2 from the germline V gene are WNHNN and SYGVQD (reference sequence). This CDR3 is built from 14 residues. The CDR3 DNA is TGCGCCAGCAGTAACACCGGCGGGGTAGATGAGCAGTTCTTC. Protein: CASSNTGGVDEQFF.

The J gene is TRBJ1-5, the V gene TRBV5-1, with 11 positions matching TRBD1. J gave up 4 bases and V 4 bases, and 7 bases lay outside the gene matches. Per germline, CDR1 SGHRS and CDR2 YFSETQ. This CDR3 is built from 16 residues. The CDR3 DNA reads TGCGCCAGCAGCCCCGGACAGGGGGCGAGTAATCAGCCCCAGCATTTT. Its translation: CASSPGQGASNQPQHF.

The gene calls are TRBV11-3 and TRBJ2-2; TRBD1 might be the D (5 bases). The V end lost 1 base, the J end lost 7 bases, and 7 bases lay between the germline ends. The CDR3 totals 13 residues. Germline assignment: CDR1 SGHNT and CDR2 YENEEA. CDR3 amino acids: CASSLVRGGELFF. Written as DNA, the CDR3 is TGTGCCAGCAGCTTAGTTAGGGGCGGGGAGCTGTTTTTT.

This clone came up once. The V gene is TRBV2, the J gene TRBJ1-1; TRBD1 is a possible D gene (6 bases). CDR1 SNHLY and CDR2 FYNNEI come from the germline V gene. V gave up 3 bases and J gave up 4 bases, with 9 bases separating them. There are 13 residues in the CDR3. The CDR3 loop reads CASSDRGGTEAFF. The CDR3 DNA sequence: TGTGCCAGCAGTGACAGGGGTGGCACTGAAGCTTTCTTT. Complete variable domain (other parts from reference TRBV2 and TRBJ1-1): EPEVTQTPSHQVTQMGQEVILRCVPISNHLYFYWYRQILGQKVEFLVSFYNNEISEKSEIFDDQFSVERPDGSNFTLKIRSTKLEDSAMYFCASSDRGGTEAFFGQGTRLTVV.

This chain links TRBV29-1 with TRBJ1-3; D gene ambiguous. V dropped 4 bases and J dropped 4 bases, with 5 bases sitting between them. The CDR3 is 11 residues long. CDR1 is SQVTM and CDR2 is ANQGSEA in the germline V gene. DNA of the CDR3: TGCAGCGTTGTTCTAGGAAACACCATATATTTT. Residues: CSVVLGNTIYF.

This chain joins TRBV30 and TRBJ1-1, with unresolved D. Germline V gene lookup returns CDR1 GTSNPN and CDR2 SVGIG (reference sequence). Trimming took off 3 bases at V and 1 base at J, with 12 bases between the two ends. The CDR3 runs to 14 residues. Here the CDR3 reads CAWSPLTQNTEAFF. CDR3 DNA sequence: TGTGCCTGGAGCCCACTGACACAGAACACTGAAGCTTTCTTT.